Each of the 26 T cell receptor beta chains below was sequenced from the same sample in a study of CD8 T cells in ankylosing spondylitis. TCRdb reprocessed the 5' RACE reads via MiXCR and lists one record per CDR3 protein. The table has about 210,000 distinct CDR3 sequences, over 7% seen once; the top ten hold 4.5% to 5%. Source material: blood, either unsorted or a sorted T cell fraction (not recorded which). All receptors come from a female donor with ankylosing spondylitis or in good health (not recorded which).

Many counts were recorded for this clonotype. V gene TRBV5-5 combines with J gene TRBJ1-5, with a weak D call TRBD1 (5 bases). Trimming stripped 3 bases from V and 3 bases from J, with 16 bases between. The CDR3 has 16 residues. Germline CDR1 and CDR2: SGHKS and YYEKEE (reference sequence). CDR3 region: CASSSGGVGANQPQHF. The CDR3 coding sequence is TGTGCCAGCAGCTCCGGCGGGGTAGGGGCCAATCAGCCCCAGCATTTT.

This clonotype came up many times. The V call is TRBV6-6, the J call TRBJ1-6; no reliable D call. The V and J ends lost 4 bases and 8 bases respectively, with 9 bases between them. CDR1 MNHNY and CDR2 SVGAGI come from the germline V gene (reference sequence). The CDR3 covers 13 residues. The CDR3 DNA is TGTGCCAGCAGTTTGGACTTGTATTCACCCCTCCACTTT. This encodes CASSLDLYSPLHF.

This clonotype has a count of ten or more. The V call is TRBV7-3, the J call TRBJ2-1; 10 bases match TRBD2. CDR3 length: 15 residues. Germline V gene sequence: CDR1 SGHTA, CDR2 FQGTGA. V lost 5 bases, J lost 4 bases, and 5 bases stayed unmatched. The CDR3 is CASSPTTSGYNEQFF. The CDR3 DNA follows: TGTGCCAGCAGCCCCACGACTAGCGGGTACAATGAGCAGTTCTTC. Supplemented by reference TRBV7-3 and TRBJ2-1, the full variable domain reads GAGVSQTPSNKVTEKGKYVELRCDPISGHTALYWYRQSLGQGPEFLIYFQGTGAADDSGLPNDRFFAVRPEGSVSTLKIQRTERGDSAVYLCASSPTTSGYNEQFFGPGTRLTVL.

This clonotype came up many times. This rearrangement joins TRBV27 to TRBJ1-2; 7 bases fit TRBD1. With V trimmed by 6 bases and J by 0 bases, 7 bases remained unmatched. The CDR3 has 15 amino acids. Germline CDR1 and CDR2: MNHEY and SMNVEV (reference sequence). Here the CDR3 DNA reads TGTGCCAGCAGACCCAACAGGGGAGCTAACTATGGCTACACCTTC. Translated, it gives CASRPNRGANYGYTF.

With regard to this clonotype: One base away lies a much larger clone, so this may be a sequencing read error. The rearrangement joins TRBV7-9 to TRBJ2-5; D is unresolved. There are 15 residues in the CDR3. The germline CDR1 and CDR2 sequences are SEHNR and FQNEAQ (reference sequence). Trimming took off 2 bases at V and 5 bases at J, with 15 bases between the two ends. CDR3 bases: TGTGCCAGCAGCTTATTAGGTGGTGTGGAGGAGACCCAGTACTTC. Protein product: CASSLLGGVEETQYF.

This clonotype was detected ten times or more. The J gene is TRBJ1-2, the V gene TRBV20-1; D not resolved. With 5 bases removed from V and 3 bases from J, the gap between germline ends came to 7 bases. This CDR3 comprises 11 residues. Germline V gene lookup returns CDR1 DFQATT and CDR2 SNEGSKA (reference sequence). CDR3 protein: CSAQSDYGYTF. The CDR3 DNA sequence: TGCAGTGCTCAGTCCGACTATGGCTACACCTTC.

This clonotype occurred many times. CDR3 coding DNA: TGCAGTGCTAGCGTCCACGGAGCGGGGGACAGCCGAAACACAGATACGCAGTATTTT. Translated: CSASVHGAGDSRNTDTQYF. This chain joins TRBV20-1 and TRBJ2-3; D perhaps matches TRBD2 (8 bases). CDR3 length: 19 residues. The germline V gene encodes CDR1 DFQATT and CDR2 SNEGSKA (reference sequence). V was cut by 3 bases and J by 2 bases, with 27 bases left in between.

This clonotype was found many times. The rearrangement joins TRBV12-3 or TRBV12-4 to TRBJ2-2; 10 nucleotides match TRBD2. After removal of 10 bases from V and 5 bases from J, the junction contained 4 bases not matched to a gene. CDR3 length equals 13 residues. Written as DNA, the CDR3 is TGTGCCAAACGGACTAGCGGAACCGGGGAGCTGTTTTTT. It translates to CAKRTSGTGELFF.

The sample holds a few counts of this clonotype. The J gene is TRBJ1-1, the V gene TRBV7-9; D is ambiguous. The CDR3 extends over 16 amino acids. Germline loops: CDR1 SEHNR, CDR2 FQNEAQ (reference sequence). Trimming left V 4 bases short and J 2 bases short, with 17 bases between. CDR3 nucleotide sequence: TGTGCCAGCAGCTCCCCCATCCGCGGGCACAACACTGAAGCTTTCTTT. Translating gives CASSSPIRGHNTEAFF.

This clonotype was picked up many times. The chain is built from TRBV5-1 and TRBJ2-2; a weak D match, TRBD1 (5 bases). CDR3 length equals 16 residues. Germline CDR1 reads SGHRS; CDR2 reads YFSETQ. V lost 4 bases to trimming and J lost 0 bases, with 13 bases between them. CDR3 sequence reads: CASSLAGPPNTGELFF. In DNA form, the CDR3 reads TGCGCCAGCAGCCTGGCAGGGCCTCCGAACACCGGGGAGCTGTTTTTT.

The V call is TRBV28, the J call TRBJ2-3; 10 bases match TRBD2. The CDR3 consists of 18 residues. In germline, CDR1 is MDHEN, CDR2 SYDVKM. The junction had 18 bases not matched to a gene; V was cut back by 11 bases and J by 1 base. The CDR3: CASRTSGKLTGGTDTQYF. DNA for the CDR3: TGTGCCTCCCGGACTAGCGGAAAACTAACCGGGGGCACAGATACGCAGTATTTT.

This clonotype was counted at least ten times. The chain recombines TRBV10-3 with TRBJ2-2, with D unclear. This CDR3 spans 14 amino acids. From germline, CDR1 is ENHRY and CDR2 SYGVKD. V was clipped by 6 bases and J by 3 bases, with 11 bases between them. This CDR3 is CAIRPDPDTGELFF. In DNA form, the CDR3 reads TGTGCCATCAGACCGGACCCAGACACCGGGGAGCTGTTTTTT.

This clonotype was recorded at least ten times. V and J are TRBV7-2 and TRBJ2-1; 8 nucleotides agree with TRBD2. This CDR3 has 15 amino acids. Per germline, CDR1 SGHTA and CDR2 FQGNSA. With V trimmed by 2 bases and J by 6 bases, 6 bases remained unmatched. In DNA, the CDR3 is TGTGCCAGCAGCTTAACAGCGGGAGATATCAATGAGCAGTTCTTC. This translates into CASSLTAGDINEQFF.

This clonotype has a handful of counts. J is TRBJ2-1 and V is TRBV20-1; the D gene is possibly TRBD1 (5 bases). V was cut by 0 bases and J by 9 bases, with 9 bases left in between. The CDR3 contains 12 residues. Germline V gene data show CDR1 as DFQATT and CDR2 as SNEGSKA (reference sequence). As DNA, the CDR3 is TGCAGTGCTAGAGATAGAAGGGGTGAGCAGTTCTTC. This gives the protein CSARDRRGEQFF.

The chain links TRBV7-2 to TRBJ1-1; D is uncertain. CDR1 and CDR2 (germline): SGHTA, FQGNSA. Trimming pared 5 bases from V and 3 bases from J, leaving 10 bases between. CDR3 size: 13 residues. The CDR3 nucleotides read TGTGCCAGCAGCCCCGAGTCGTACACTGAAGCTTTCTTT. It specifies CASSPESYTEAFF.

The table lists this clonotype with many counts. This chain links TRBV20-1 with TRBJ1-2; D is ambiguous. The ends were cut back, 0 bases at V and 6 bases at J, with 5 bases in the middle. Germline V gives CDR1 DFQATT, CDR2 SNEGSKA (reference sequence). The length of the CDR3 is 11 residues. This chain's CDR3 is CSAREDHGYTF. The CDR3, as DNA: TGCAGTGCTAGAGAAGACCATGGCTACACCTTC.

This clonotype has at least ten counts. The J gene is TRBJ1-2, the V gene TRBV5-1; 7 bases map to TRBD1. The CDR3 is 15 residues long. Trimming removed 4 bases from V and 0 bases from J; junction bases left unmatched: 6. Germline CDR1 SGHRS, CDR2 YFSETQ. This CDR3 is CASSPGTDANYGYTF. The CDR3 DNA follows: TGCGCCAGCAGCCCCGGGACAGACGCTAACTATGGCTACACCTTC. The whole variable domain, remainder taken from reference TRBV5-1 and TRBJ1-2, is KAGVTQTPRYLIKTRGQQVTLSCSPISGHRSVSWYQQTPGQGLQFLFEYFSETQRNKGNFPGRFSGRQFSNSRSEMNVSTLELGDSALYLCASSPGTDANYGYTFGSGTRLTVV.

This clonotype has just a few counts. The chain joins TRBV12-3 or TRBV12-4 to TRBJ2-7; 10 bases align to TRBD1. This CDR3 has 14 residues. J lost 9 bases, V lost 2 bases, and 7 bases had no gene match. CDR3 protein: CASSLMSRDRGQYF. The CDR3 coding sequence is TGTGCCAGCAGTTTAATGTCCCGGGACAGGGGGCAGTACTTC.

This clonotype was observed at least ten times. The V and J genes are TRBV10-1 and TRBJ2-7; TRBD2 aligns across 9 bases. Germline V gives CDR1 WNHNN, CDR2 SYGVQD (reference sequence). The CDR3 contains 15 residues. V lost 3 bases to trimming and J lost 2 bases; unmatched junction nucleotides: 5. The CDR3 loop is CASSEGSGSPYEQYF. The CDR3 bases are TGCGCCAGCAGTGAAGGTAGCGGGAGCCCCTACGAGCAGTACTTC.

This chain links TRBV5-5 with TRBJ2-7; D is ambiguous. This CDR3 is built from 14 residues. Germline lookup yields CDR1 SGHKS and CDR2 YYEKEE (reference sequence). The germline V and J ends were trimmed by 4 bases and 0 bases, with 11 bases remaining between them. The CDR3 DNA sequence: TGTGCCAGCAGCCTTGGGCTCCTCTCCTACGAGCAGTACTTC. This codes for CASSLGLLSYEQYF.

This clonotype was observed many times. The chain is built from TRBV6-2 or TRBV6-3 and TRBJ2-7; D is ambiguous. The V gene lost 5 bases and the J gene lost 2 bases, with 7 bases spanning the gap. The CDR3 is made up of 12 amino acids. In germline, CDR1 is MNHEY, CDR2 SVGEGT. Written as DNA, the CDR3 is TGTGCCAGCAGTCGAGTGGCCTACGAGCAGTACTTC. Its protein product is CASSRVAYEQYF.

This clonotype was picked up many times. The chain uses TRBV7-9 and TRBJ2-1; D call uncertain. V shed 5 bases and J shed 0 bases, with 14 bases lying between them. In germline, CDR1 is SEHNR, CDR2 FQNEAQ (reference sequence). This CDR3 comprises 16 residues. The DNA for the CDR3 is TGTGCCAGCAGCCCGACCTTCGGACCCTCCTACAATGAGCAGTTCTTC. The encoded protein is CASSPTFGPSYNEQFF.

This clonotype was seen repeatedly, ten times or more. The rearrangement uses TRBV3-1 and TRBJ2-3; 11 bases line up with TRBD2. The germline CDR1 and CDR2 sequences are LGHDT and YNNKEL (reference sequence). V shed 4 bases, J shed 2 bases, and the junction held 5 bases outside the gene matches. There are 16 residues in the CDR3. CDR3 in amino acids: CASSPGTSGFTDTQYF. The CDR3 region has the DNA TGTGCCAGCAGCCCCGGGACTAGCGGATTCACAGATACGCAGTATTTT.

The rearrangement joins TRBV14 to TRBJ2-3; 11 bases are shared with TRBD2. Per germline, CDR1 SGHDN and CDR2 FVKESK. The trim removed 5 bases at V and 0 bases at J, leaving 7 bases unmatched. This CDR3 is built from 17 residues. The CDR3 DNA reads as TGTGCCAGCAGCAAACGACTAGCGGGGACTAGCACAGATACGCAGTATTTT. This gives the protein CASSKRLAGTSTDTQYF.

This clonotype was observed many times. The chain carries TRBV5-1 and TRBJ2-3; D possibly corresponds to TRBD2 (5 bases). The CDR3 loop spans 16 amino acids. The V gene's germline CDR1 is SGHRS and CDR2 YFSETQ. V was cut by 3 bases and J by 2 bases, with 16 bases left in between. CDR3 DNA: TGCGCCAGCAGCTCAAGCCGGGGATCAGCCACAGATACGCAGTATTTT. Protein sequence: CASSSSRGSATDTQYF.

This clonotype has at least ten counts. The chain couples TRBV12-3 or TRBV12-4 to TRBJ2-1; D assignment may be TRBD1 or TRBD2 (5 bases each). This CDR3 is 16 amino acids long. The germline V and J ends were trimmed by 6 bases and 4 bases, with 19 bases remaining between them. The CDR3, as DNA: TGTGCCAGCAGATTTCGGGACCAAACCCTTTACAATGAGCAGTTCTTC. Translated, it gives CASRFRDQTLYNEQFF.